The 27 T cell receptor beta chains below all came from one sample that was sequenced in a study of shared clonotypes between healthy human individuals. Repertoires were generated with immunoSEQ multiplex PCR, while TCRdb's copy carries only in-frame clones and drops some. Here the sample spans over 2,000,000 clones, 90% to 95% being singletons. CD8 cells regarded as naive lacked CD45RO, were positively chosen for CCR7, and omitted terminally differentiated effector memory CD45RA+ cells. Sequencing was carried out using naive CD8+ T cells from PBMCs. The origin of the receptors is a man in his late teens or twenties in good health. Some clones in this sample may be carry-over from other donors' samples.

Here the CDR3 reads CASSLRTGGYNEQFF. CDR3 nucleotide sequence: TGTGCCAGCAGCTTACGGACCGGCGGATACAATGAGCAGTTCTTC. The chain joins TRBV7-3 to TRBJ2-1; the D is unclear. V was trimmed by 2 bases and J by 4 bases, leaving 12 bases between them. The CDR3 extends over 15 amino acids. Germline CDR1 SGHTA, CDR2 FQGTGA.

The rearrangement links TRBV4-3 to TRBJ2-7; D possibly uses TRBD1 or TRBD2 (5 bases each). The V end lost 0 bases, the J end lost 0 bases, and 9 bases lay between the germline ends. Germline values: CDR1 LGHNA, CDR2 YSLEER. The CDR3 has 15 residues. The CDR3 reads CASSQDPGTSYEQYF. Written as DNA, the CDR3 is TGCGCCAGCAGCCAAGATCCGGGGACCTCCTACGAGCAGTACTTC.

This clone was observed a single time. The chain links TRBV7-3 to TRBJ2-7; TRBD2 aligns across 11 bases. CDR1 is SGHTA, CDR2 FQGTGA, per germline. This CDR3 is 15 amino acids long. V shed 5 bases, J shed 7 bases, and the junction held 10 bases outside the gene matches. The CDR3: CASSPTTSGSGEQYF. The CDR3, as DNA: TGTGCCAGCAGCCCAACTACTAGCGGGAGTGGGGAGCAGTACTTC.

The gene calls are TRBV28 and TRBJ2-7; 9 positions agree with TRBD2. Unmatched junction bases numbered 9, after V lost 3 bases and J lost 3 bases. The CDR3 length is 16 residues. CDR1 is MDHEN and CDR2 is SYDVKM in the germline V gene. The CDR3 sequence is CASSFSSTSGYYEQYF. The CDR3 bases are TGTGCCAGCAGTTTCAGTTCGACTAGCGGTTACTACGAGCAGTACTTC. Based on the CDR3 plus reference TRBV28 and TRBJ2-7, the full variable domain is DVKVTQSSRYLVKRTGEKVFLECVQDMDHENMFWYRQDPGLGLRLIYFSYDVKMKEKGDIPEGYSVSREKKERFSLILESASTNQTSMYLCASSFSSTSGYYEQYFGPGTRLTVT.

The chain recombines TRBV28 with TRBJ2-7; 7 bases are a match to TRBD1. With V trimmed by 3 bases and J by 2 bases, 16 bases remained unmatched. The CDR3 spans 18 residues. In germline, CDR1 is MDHEN, CDR2 SYDVKM. This chain's CDR3 is CASSFPPTGTVLPYEQYF. The CDR3 nucleotides are TGTGCCAGCAGTTTTCCCCCCACAGGGACAGTCTTACCCTACGAGCAGTACTTC.

The rearrangement links TRBV19 to TRBJ1-2; TRBD1 might be the D (5 bases). Germline assignment: CDR1 LNHDA and CDR2 SQIVND (reference sequence). The CDR3 has 14 amino acids. Trimming removed 4 bases at V and 4 bases at J, with 13 bases between. CDR3 residues: CASSSRGLVYGYTF. CDR3 coding DNA: TGTGCCAGTAGTAGCCGGGGCCTCGTCTATGGCTACACCTTC.

The chain has TRBV2 and TRBJ2-1; weak D call: TRBD1 (5 bases). Germline loops: CDR1 SNHLY, CDR2 FYNNEI. V dropped 8 bases and J dropped 9 bases, with 26 bases sitting between them. The CDR3 totals 16 residues. CDR3 residues: CASGPPQGLRLGEQFF. DNA for the CDR3: TGTGCCAGCGGACCTCCCCAGGGTTTGCGTTTGGGTGAGCAGTTCTTC.

On this clone: The sample holds other DNA sequences that translate to the same CDR3. The rearrangement uses TRBV11-2 and TRBJ2-3; D remains unclear. V lost 0 bases to trimming and J lost 4 bases, with 5 bases between them. In germline, CDR1 is SGHAT, CDR2 FQNNGV. The CDR3 sequence is 13 residues long. CDR3 region: CASSLDLADTQYF. In DNA, the CDR3 is TGTGCCAGCAGCTTAGATTTGGCAGATACGCAGTATTTT.

The chain uses TRBV9 and TRBJ2-1, with TRBD2 matching 13 bases. Germline CDR1 reads SGDLS; CDR2 reads YYNGEE. V shed 3 bases, J shed 5 bases, and the junction held 5 bases outside the gene matches. This CDR3 contains 16 residues. The CDR3 nucleotides are TGTGCCAGCAGCGGCCGACTAGCGGGAGGCGACAATGAGCAGTTCTTC. Translating it yields CASSGRLAGGDNEQFF.

V gene TRBV27 combines with J gene TRBJ1-3; TRBD1 might be the D (6 bases). The germline V and J ends were trimmed by 6 bases and 2 bases, with 20 bases remaining between them. CDR3 length: 17 amino acids. CDR1 and CDR2 from the germline V gene are MNHEY and SMNVEV (reference sequence). CDR3 sequence: CASSPRPPGVPGNTIYF. Here the CDR3 DNA reads TGTGCCAGCAGCCCCCGACCCCCAGGGGTGCCTGGAAACACCATATATTTT.

The V and J genes are TRBV4-1 and TRBJ2-1, with a possible D match to TRBD2 (6 bases). This CDR3 is built from 14 residues. Trimming left V 2 bases short and J 10 bases short, with 15 bases between. CDR1 is MGHRA and CDR2 is YSYEKL in the germline V gene. CDR3 nucleotide sequence: TGCGCCAGCAGCCAATTGACTAGTCCCCAAGAGCAGTTCTTC. This gives the protein CASSQLTSPQEQFF.

V is TRBV11-2 and J is TRBJ2-2; D ambiguous. Germline values: CDR1 SGHAT, CDR2 FQNNGV. The CDR3 runs to 12 residues. Trimming removed 4 bases from V and 7 bases from J, with 7 bases in between. Here the CDR3 reads CASSSNYGELFF. As DNA, the CDR3 is TGTGCCAGCAGCTCTAACTACGGGGAGCTGTTTTTT.

The chain carries TRBV7-9 and TRBJ1-1, with D uncertain. The CDR3 length is 13 residues. Germline assignment: CDR1 SEHNR and CDR2 FQNEAQ (reference sequence). V lost 5 bases to trimming and J lost 6 bases, with 13 bases between them. In nucleotides, the CDR3 is TGTGCCAGCAGCCCTCAGAGTTTCCCTGAAGCTTTCTTT. This codes for CASSPQSFPEAFF.

This sequence joins TRBV11-2 and TRBJ1-1; 7 bases are a match to TRBD1. This CDR3 spans 15 amino acids. Germline CDR1 SGHAT, CDR2 FQNNGV. V was pared by 4 bases and J by 1 base, with 6 bases of the junction left unmatched. CDR3 in amino acids: CASSSREGANTEAFF. The CDR3 DNA is TGTGCCAGCAGCTCCCGTGAGGGGGCGAACACTGAAGCTTTCTTT. Supplemented by reference TRBV11-2 and TRBJ1-1, the full variable domain reads EAGVAQSPRYKIIEKRQSVAFWCNPISGHATLYWYQQILGQGPKLLIQFQNNGVVDDSQLPKDRFSAERLKGVDSTLKIQPAKLEDSAVYLCASSSREGANTEAFFGQGTRLTVV.

Only one count was recorded for this clone. V is TRBV28 and J is TRBJ2-1, with D possibly called TRBD1 or TRBD2 (5 bases each). Germline loops: CDR1 MDHEN, CDR2 SYDVKM. Trimming took off 6 bases at V and 2 bases at J, with 11 bases between the two ends. CDR3 length: 14 residues. CDR3 amino acids: CASSYLGAYNEQFF. The CDR3, as DNA: TGTGCCAGCAGCTACCTGGGGGCCTACAATGAGCAGTTCTTC.

To note about this clone: This same CDR3 is encoded by further DNA sequences in the sample. The CDR3 nucleotides read TGTGCCAGCAGTTTAAGACAGGGGGGCTTCTATGGCTACACCTTC. Amino acid sequence: CASSLRQGGFYGYTF. The chain uses TRBV27 and TRBJ1-2; 9 nucleotides agree with TRBD1. The germline CDR1 and CDR2 sequences are MNHEY and SMNVEV (reference sequence). V was clipped by 2 bases and J by 4 bases; unmatched bases: 5. This CDR3 spans 15 amino acids.

This chain uses TRBV27 with TRBJ1-1; 9 bases agree with TRBD1. The CDR3 contains 15 residues. Germline CDR1 reads MNHEY; CDR2 reads SMNVEV (reference sequence). Trimming at V came to 2 bases and at J to 5 bases, leaving 6 bases not matched to a gene. CDR3 coding DNA: TGTGCCAGCAGTTTAGTGACAGGGGGTCTGACTGAAGCTTTCTTT. Its translation is CASSLVTGGLTEAFF.

The gene calls are TRBV5-1 and TRBJ2-5; 12 bases line up with TRBD2. Trimming at V came to 4 bases and at J to 7 bases, leaving 11 bases not matched to a gene. CDR1 is SGHRS and CDR2 is YFSETQ in the germline V gene. The CDR3 has 16 residues. The CDR3 nucleotides read TGCGCCAGCAGCCCGAGACTAGCGGGGGTGGTTGGGACCCAGTACTTC. This translates into CASSPRLAGVVGTQYF.

The rearrangement links TRBV5-8 to TRBJ2-3, with 8 bases matching TRBD1. Germline CDR1 and CDR2: SGHTS and YDEGEE. This CDR3 is 13 amino acids long. J gave up 4 bases and V 4 bases, and 2 bases lay outside the gene matches. For the CDR3, the DNA is TGTGCCAGCAGCCCAGGGGGCTCAGATACGCAGTATTTT. Amino acids: CASSPGGSDTQYF. The full variable domain, with the rest looked up from reference TRBV5-8 and TRBJ2-3, is EAGVTQSPTHLIKTRGQQATLRCSPISGHTSVYWYQQALGLGLQFLLWYDEGEERNRGNFPPRFSGRQFPNYSSELNVNALELEDSALYLCASSPGGSDTQYFGPGTRLTVL.

The rearrangement links TRBV11-3 to TRBJ1-1, with a possible D match to TRBD1 (6 bases). The CDR3 length is 14 residues. Trimming took off 5 bases at V and 1 base at J, with 11 bases between the two ends. Germline assignment: CDR1 SGHNT and CDR2 YENEEA. CDR3 protein: CASSPTGTNTEAFF. CDR3 DNA sequence: TGTGCCAGCAGCCCGACAGGAACGAACACTGAAGCTTTCTTT.

The genes are TRBV9 and TRBJ1-2; 11 positions agree with TRBD1. This CDR3 has 16 residues. Trimming removed 2 bases from V and 8 bases from J; junction bases left unmatched: 11. Germline CDR1 reads SGDLS; CDR2 reads YYNGEE. The CDR3 here is CASSVSRDRGMEGYTF. CDR3 nucleotides: TGTGCCAGCAGCGTTTCCCGGGACAGGGGGATGGAAGGCTACACCTTC.

This clone has a single count. Different DNA sequences within this sample yield the same CDR3. For the CDR3, the DNA is TGTGCCAGCAGCCCCCGGGACGAGCAGTACTTC. This encodes CASSPRDEQYF. J is TRBJ2-7 and V is TRBV28; D gene uncertain. Trimming cost V 6 bases and J 5 bases, with 8 bases left between them. This CDR3 is 11 amino acids long. CDR1 is MDHEN and CDR2 is SYDVKM in the germline V gene.

The rearrangement uses TRBV2 and TRBJ2-1; D gene ambiguous. With 7 bases removed from V and 1 base from J, the gap between germline ends came to 5 bases. The CDR3 has 12 amino acids. In germline, CDR1 is SNHLY, CDR2 FYNNEI. CDR3 amino acids: CASIGSYNEQFF. In DNA form, the CDR3 reads TGTGCCAGCATAGGGTCCTACAATGAGCAGTTCTTC.

The chain couples TRBV11-2 to TRBJ2-3; 11 nucleotides align to TRBD2. With 5 bases clipped from V and 3 bases from J, the junction kept 10 bases outside the gene matches. The CDR3 spans 17 residues. CDR1 SGHAT and CDR2 FQNNGV come from the germline V gene. Here the CDR3 DNA reads TGTGCCAGCAGCCCGCTCTTCGGGACTAGCGGTACAGATACGCAGTATTTT. Residues: CASSPLFGTSGTDTQYF.

The CDR3 reads CASSLRQEQETQYF. Written as DNA, the CDR3 is TGTGCCAGCAGTCTAAGACAGGAACAAGAGACCCAGTACTTC. The V gene is TRBV27, the J gene TRBJ2-5; D perhaps matches TRBD1 (6 bases). CDR3 length: 14 amino acids. V was shortened by 5 bases and J by 2 bases, with 12 bases between the two germline ends. The germline CDR1 and CDR2 sequences are MNHEY and SMNVEV (reference sequence).

CDR3 residues: CASSILAGGPNEQYF. In DNA, the CDR3 is TGTGCCAGTAGTATACTAGCGGGAGGACCCAACGAGCAGTACTTC. The chain is built from TRBV19 and TRBJ2-7; 11 bases fit TRBD2. CDR3 length: 15 amino acids. CDR1 is LNHDA, CDR2 SQIVND, per germline (reference sequence). V was clipped by 2 bases and J by 5 bases; unmatched bases: 5.

The chain links TRBV9 to TRBJ2-2, with D perhaps matching TRBD1 (6 bases). V lost 3 bases and J lost 6, with 15 bases in between. The CDR3 totals 15 residues. In germline, CDR1 is SGDLS, CDR2 YYNGEE. The CDR3 region is CASSERGKSAGELFF. The CDR3 region has the DNA TGTGCCAGCAGCGAAAGGGGGAAATCCGCCGGGGAGCTGTTTTTT.